This passage covers 5 T cell receptor beta chains from one sample sequenced in a study of CD8+CD57+ T cells in acquired aplastic anemia. Profiling that covered TCR beta VDJ and CDR3 relied on genomic DNA as its template. TCRdb re-called the reads with MiXCR, one entry per CDR3 protein. The sample shows a few hundred thousand distinct CDR3 sequences, over 60% of them seen only once. The sample taken for sequencing was sorted CD4+, CD8+, or CD8+CD57+ T cells (not recorded which) from PBMCs. The receptor set was obtained from a human donor in good health.

V gene TRBV10-3 combines with J gene TRBJ2-3; D gene uncertain. V was shortened by 0 bases and J by 6 bases, with 10 bases between the two germline ends. The CDR3 totals 14 residues. CDR1 ENHRY and CDR2 SYGVKD come from the germline V gene. In DNA form, the CDR3 reads TGTGCCATCAGTGAGTCGCCTATAGGGGATACGCAGTATTTT. This encodes CAISESPIGDTQYF.

The J gene is TRBJ1-5, the V gene TRBV5-6; D is uncertain. CDR1 and CDR2 from the germline V gene are SGHDT and YYEEEE. The ends were cut back, 2 bases at V and 4 bases at J, with 10 bases in the middle. The CDR3 has 14 residues. The CDR3 region has the DNA TGTGCCAGCAGCTTAGCCGGACCAAATCAGCCCCAGCATTTT. It translates to CASSLAGPNQPQHF.

This clonotype was picked up one time. The chain combines TRBV24-1 with TRBJ1-5, with 8 positions matching TRBD1. The CDR3 runs to 14 residues. Germline lookup yields CDR1 KGHDR and CDR2 SFDVKD. The ends lost 6 bases at V and 6 bases at J; junction bases unmatched: 6. The CDR3, as DNA: TGTGCCACCAGTACTCAGGGGGCGCGTCAGCCCCAGCATTTT. Amino acids: CATSTQGARQPQHF.

This clonotype was counted once. V is TRBV19 and J is TRBJ2-1, with D perhaps matching TRBD1 (5 bases). Between the trimmed V and J ends, which lost 1 base and 3 bases, there was a span of 10 bases. Germline V gene sequence: CDR1 LNHDA, CDR2 SQIVND (reference sequence). The CDR3 covers 15 residues. Here the CDR3 DNA reads TGTGCCAGTAGTATAGGCAGGGCGGACTACAATGAGCAGTTCTTC. This gives the protein CASSIGRADYNEQFF.

The chain carries TRBV2 and TRBJ2-3; 8 bases match TRBD1. The CDR3 consists of 15 residues. V lost 7 bases to trimming and J lost 5 bases; unmatched junction nucleotides: 11. Per germline, CDR1 SNHLY and CDR2 FYNNEI. CDR3 sequence (DNA): TGTGCCAGCACCACCCGGACAGGGCGGGAAGATACGCAGTATTTT. Translated, it gives CASTTRTGREDTQYF.